Sequencing of this T cell receptor beta chain was carried out in a study of OX40 agonist ivuxolimab in advanced cancers. Whole-study findings and limits: CD4+ and CD8+ blood T cells expanded clonally by week 6 at 0.1 to 3.0 mg/kg.

The V and J ends lost 6 bases and 0 bases respectively, with 15 bases between them. CDR3 size: 15 residues. Germline lookup yields CDR1 MNHNS and CDR2 SASEGT. The protocol was immunoSEQ multiplex PCR, while the TCRdb copy is restricted to in-frame clones and leaves out a portion. The table has 61,000 or so clones, about 86% seen once. With regard to this clone: As yet, its antigen is unknown.

The TCR comes from an adult with an advanced solid tumor such as melanoma, head and neck, liver or kidney cancer. Sequenced here: CD4+ or CD8+ T cells sorted from blood, sampled in a trial of the OX40 agonist ivuxolimab. The chain has TRBV6-1 and TRBJ2-7; no clear D gene. The CDR3 DNA reads TGTGCCAGCAGCCCATTCCCGGGTTCCTCCTACGAGCAGTACTTC. It encodes CASSPFPGSSYEQYF.